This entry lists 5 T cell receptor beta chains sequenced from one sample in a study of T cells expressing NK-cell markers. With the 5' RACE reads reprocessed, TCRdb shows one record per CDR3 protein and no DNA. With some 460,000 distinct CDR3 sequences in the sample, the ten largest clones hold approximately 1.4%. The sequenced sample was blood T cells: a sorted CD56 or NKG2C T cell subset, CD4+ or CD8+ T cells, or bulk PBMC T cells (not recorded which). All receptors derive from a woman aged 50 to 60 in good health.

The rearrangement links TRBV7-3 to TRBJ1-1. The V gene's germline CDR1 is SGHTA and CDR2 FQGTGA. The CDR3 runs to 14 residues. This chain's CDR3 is CASSLGPRRTEAFF.

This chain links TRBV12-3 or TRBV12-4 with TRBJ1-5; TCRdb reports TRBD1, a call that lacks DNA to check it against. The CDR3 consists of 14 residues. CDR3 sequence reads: CASSPRWGNQPQHF.

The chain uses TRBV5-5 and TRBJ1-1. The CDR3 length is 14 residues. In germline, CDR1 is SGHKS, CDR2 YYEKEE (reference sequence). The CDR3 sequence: CASSLGGVGTEAFF.

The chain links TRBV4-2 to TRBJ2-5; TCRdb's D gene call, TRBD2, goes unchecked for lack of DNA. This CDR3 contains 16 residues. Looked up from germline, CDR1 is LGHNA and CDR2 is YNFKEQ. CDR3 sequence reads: CASSQDWGALQETQYF.

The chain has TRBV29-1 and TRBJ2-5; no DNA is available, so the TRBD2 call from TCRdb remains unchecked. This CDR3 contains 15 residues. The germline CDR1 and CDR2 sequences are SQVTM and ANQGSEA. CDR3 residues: CSSIDSGTPRETQYF.